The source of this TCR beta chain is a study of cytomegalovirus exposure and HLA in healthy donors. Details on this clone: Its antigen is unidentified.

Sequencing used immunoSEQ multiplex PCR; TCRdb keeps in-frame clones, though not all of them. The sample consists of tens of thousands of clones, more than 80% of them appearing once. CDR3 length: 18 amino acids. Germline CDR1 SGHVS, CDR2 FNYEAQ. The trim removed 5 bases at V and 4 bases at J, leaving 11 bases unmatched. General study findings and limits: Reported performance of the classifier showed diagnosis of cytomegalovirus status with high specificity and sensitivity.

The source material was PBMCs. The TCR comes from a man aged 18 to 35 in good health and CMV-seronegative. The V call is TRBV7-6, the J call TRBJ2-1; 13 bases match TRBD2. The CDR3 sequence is CASSLRPTSGRSYNEQFF. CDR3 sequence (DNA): TGTGCCAGCAGCCTCCGCCCGACTAGCGGGAGGAGTTACAATGAGCAGTTCTTC.